This T cell receptor beta chain is from a study of T cell responses to AZD1222 COVID-19 vaccine. Study as a whole: Second doses that came at about 4 or about 12 weeks were put together.

With V trimmed by 2 bases and J by 5 bases, 7 bases remained unmatched. Germline CDR1 KGHSH, CDR2 LQKENI. The CDR3 is 15 amino acids. Regarding this clone: Its antigen is not identified.

Sequencing used immunoSEQ multiplex PCR; TCRdb keeps in-frame clones, though not all of them. The repertoire includes about 98,000 clones, roughly nine tenths of them detected once, and about 5% sits in the top ten. Study-wide results and caveats: Clonal diversity was possibly underestimated; the donors were predominantly white British and more often female. Of the AZD1222 recipients, only five or six were seropositive at baseline.

This chain connects TRBV18 to TRBJ2-5; 8 bases match TRBD1. The receptor was isolated from an adult in good health. The input for sequencing was peripheral blood, taken on day 0 of AZD1222 vaccination. CDR3 DNA: TGTGCCAGCTCACCAGGTGGCAGGGGGCACGAGACCCAGTACTTC. It translates to CASSPGGRGHETQYF. Full variable domain (remainder filled in from reference TRBV18 and TRBJ2-5): NAGVMQNPRHLVRRRGQEARLRCSPMKGHSHVYWYRQLPEEGLKFMVYLQKENIIDESGMPKERFSAEFPKEGPSILRIQQVVRGDSAAYFCASSPGGRGHETQYFGPGTRLLVL.